This T cell receptor beta chain is from a study of blood T cell repertoires in COVID-19. Across the study: COVID-19 samples, acute and convalescent, were from the United States, Italy and Spain. T cells, B-cell-depleted T cells, or PBMCs provided the cDNA or gDNA that served as material.

Methods used by the authors: Reference gene primer amplification gave nucleated cell count estimates. Some clones are missing from TCRdb's copy, which holds only in-frame ones; the method was immunoSEQ multiplex PCR. V and J calls and clone size are given by that table; D and trimming were obtained from the DNA. The table includes fewer than 250,000 clones, more than 75% detected once. This clone was counted once. The CDR3 has 15 amino acids. V dropped 5 bases and J dropped 2; count of bases not matched to a gene: 4. The germline V gene encodes CDR1 MDHEN and CDR2 SYDVKM. The clonotype comes from a human donor in a cohort sampled during active COVID-19. Sequenced: peripheral blood. This chain uses TRBV28 with TRBJ2-3, with 10 bases lining up with TRBD2. CDR3 residues: CASSPLAGDTDTQYF. In DNA form, the CDR3 reads TGTGCCAGCAGTCCGCTAGCGGGAGACACAGATACGCAGTATTTT.